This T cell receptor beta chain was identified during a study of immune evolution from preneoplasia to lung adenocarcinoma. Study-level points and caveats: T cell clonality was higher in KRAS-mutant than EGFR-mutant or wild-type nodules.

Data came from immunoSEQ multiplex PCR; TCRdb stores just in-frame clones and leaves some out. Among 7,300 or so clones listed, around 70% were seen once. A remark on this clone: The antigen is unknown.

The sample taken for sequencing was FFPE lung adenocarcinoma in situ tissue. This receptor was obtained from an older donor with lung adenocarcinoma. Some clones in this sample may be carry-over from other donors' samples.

CDR3: CASSEDRAIENYTF. DNA of the CDR3: TGTGCCAGCAGTGAAGACAGGGCGATTGAGAACTACACCTTC. The rearrangement uses TRBV2 and TRBJ1-2, with D perhaps matching TRBD1 (6 bases). The CDR3 has 14 residues. The V gene lost 1 base and the J gene lost 10 bases, with 16 bases spanning the gap. The germline CDR1 and CDR2 sequences are SNHLY and FYNNEI.